The source of this T cell receptor (beta chain) is a study of CD8 T cells in Susac syndrome. The CDR3 is 12 residues long. V was clipped by 6 bases and J by 8 bases, with 13 bases between them. Germline-derived CDR1 and CDR2 are MDHEN and SYDVKM. Random hexamers were used to reverse transcribe the RNA input (about 0.5 to 1 ug). A multiplex approach, immunoSEQ multiplex PCR, amplified TCR beta CDR3 across 54 Vbeta and 13 Jbeta. TCRdb ran MiXCR on the immunoSEQ multiplex PCR reads and lists one entry per CDR3 protein. The sample holds 150,000 to 200,000 distinct CDR3 sequences, about 94% seen once. This clonotype originated in a human donor with multiple sclerosis. Sequences were obtained from CD4+ T cells from PBMCs. This chain joins TRBV28 and TRBJ1-2; TRBD1 might be the D (5 bases). CDR3 in amino acids: CASRPGPLGYTF. CDR3 in DNA: TGTGCCAGCAGACCAGGGCCTCTCGGCTACACCTTC.